The clone carrying this T cell receptor (beta chain) was counted at least ten times. Its cognate antigen is unknown. One entry per CDR3 protein, called by TCRdb with MiXCR from the reads. The sample records about 900,000 distinct CDR3 sequences, roughly 31% being singletons. This specimen belongs to a study of T cell repertoires in cytomegalovirus infection. Overall study: Signatures in public TCR beta sequences pointed to both CMV infection and matching HLA type. Study-level points and caveats: Dominating the ex vivo response were TCR beta clonotypes that were CMV-specific and HLA-C-restricted. CMV carriers with the relevant HLA were identified by cumulative public TCR beta family frequency.

Trimming removed 0 bases from V and 3 bases from J; junction bases left unmatched: 7. Germline V CDR1 and CDR2: SGHVS, FQNEAQ. The CDR3 is made up of 17 amino acids. The V gene is TRBV7-8, the J gene TRBJ2-3; 9 bases are shared with TRBD2. The receptor was derived from a human donor in good health (CMV status not recorded). Some clones in this sample may be carry-over from other donors' samples. The source was cultured CD8+ T cells from PBMCs, collected from culture after CMV antigen stimulation. DNA of the CDR3: TGTGCCAGCAGCTTAGCCGGCCTAGCGGGGCTGACAGATACGCAGTATTTT. Its translation is CASSLAGLAGLTDTQYF.